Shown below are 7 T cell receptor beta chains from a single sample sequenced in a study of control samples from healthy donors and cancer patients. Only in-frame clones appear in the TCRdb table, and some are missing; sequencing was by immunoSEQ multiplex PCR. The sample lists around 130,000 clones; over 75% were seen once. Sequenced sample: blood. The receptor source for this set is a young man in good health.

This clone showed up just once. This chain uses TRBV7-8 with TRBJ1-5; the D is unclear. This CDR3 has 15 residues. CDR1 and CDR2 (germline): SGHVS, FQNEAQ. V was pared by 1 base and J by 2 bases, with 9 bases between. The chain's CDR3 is CASSLGLAGNQPQHF. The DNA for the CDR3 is TGTGCCAGCAGCTTAGGACTGGCAGGCAATCAGCCCCAGCATTTT. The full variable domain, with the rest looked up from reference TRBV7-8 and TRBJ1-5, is GAGVSQSPRYKVAKRGQDVALRCDPISGHVSLFWYQQALGQGPEFLTYFQNEAQLDKSGLPSDRFFAERPEGSVSTLKIQRTQQEDSAVYLCASSLGLAGNQPQHFGDGTRLSIL.

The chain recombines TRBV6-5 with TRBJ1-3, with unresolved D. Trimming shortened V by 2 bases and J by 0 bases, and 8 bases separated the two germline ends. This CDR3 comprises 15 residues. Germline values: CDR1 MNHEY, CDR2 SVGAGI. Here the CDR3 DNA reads TGTGCCAGCAGTTACGGGTCCGACTCTGGAAACACCATATATTTT. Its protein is CASSYGSDSGNTIYF.

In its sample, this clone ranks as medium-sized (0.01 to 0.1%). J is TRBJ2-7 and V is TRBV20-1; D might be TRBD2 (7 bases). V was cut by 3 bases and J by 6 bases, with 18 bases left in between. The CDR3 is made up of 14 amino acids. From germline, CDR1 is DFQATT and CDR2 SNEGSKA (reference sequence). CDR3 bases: TGCAGTGCTAGTTACGGCGGGGGCTCTCCCGAGCAGTACTTC. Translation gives CSASYGGGSPEQYF.

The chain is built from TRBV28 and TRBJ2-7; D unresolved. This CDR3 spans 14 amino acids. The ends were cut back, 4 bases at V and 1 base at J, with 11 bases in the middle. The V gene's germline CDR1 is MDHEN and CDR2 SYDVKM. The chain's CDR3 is CASSSTRNSYEQYF. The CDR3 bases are TGTGCCAGCAGTTCTACGAGGAATTCCTACGAGCAGTACTTC.

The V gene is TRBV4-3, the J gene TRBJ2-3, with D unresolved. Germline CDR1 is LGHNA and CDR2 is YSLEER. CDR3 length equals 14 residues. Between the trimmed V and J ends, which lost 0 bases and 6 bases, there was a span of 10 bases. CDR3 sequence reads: CASSQDTPRDTQYF. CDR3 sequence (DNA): TGCGCCAGCAGCCAAGATACCCCTAGGGATACGCAGTATTTT.

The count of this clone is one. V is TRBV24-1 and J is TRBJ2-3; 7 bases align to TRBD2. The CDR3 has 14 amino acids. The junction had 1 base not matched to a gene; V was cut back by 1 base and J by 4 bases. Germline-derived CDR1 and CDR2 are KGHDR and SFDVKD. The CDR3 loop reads CATSDLGLADTQYF. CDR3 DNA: TGTGCCACCAGTGATTTAGGACTAGCAGATACGCAGTATTTT.

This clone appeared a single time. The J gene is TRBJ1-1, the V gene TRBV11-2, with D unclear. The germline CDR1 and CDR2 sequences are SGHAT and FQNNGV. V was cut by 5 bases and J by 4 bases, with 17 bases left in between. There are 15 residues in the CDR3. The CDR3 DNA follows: TGTGCCAGCAGCCATCCACGGCGGAATGGCACTGAAGCTTTCTTT. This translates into CASSHPRRNGTEAFF.